A single T cell receptor beta chain is shown here with its context. This sample is part of a study of identical twins. One entry per CDR3 protein results from TCRdb running MiXCR on the 5' RACE reads. The sample contains 470,000 or so distinct CDR3 sequences, 20% to 30% of which appear only once. CDR1 SGHTA and CDR2 FQGNSA come from the germline V gene. The V end lost 2 bases, the J end lost 0 bases, and 11 bases lay between the germline ends. This CDR3 comprises 16 residues. In addition, the sample was reused for a study of T cells expressing NK-cell markers.

The sequenced sample consisted of CD4+ T cells sorted from blood. This TCR was sampled from a young woman in good health. The J gene is TRBJ2-1, the V gene TRBV7-2; D remains unclear. The CDR3 nucleotides are TGTGCCAGCAGCTTATACGGGCCCGGCTCCTACAATGAGCAGTTCTTC. Residues: CASSLYGPGSYNEQFF.